This T cell receptor beta chain was captured in a study of control samples from healthy donors and cancer patients. The protocol was immunoSEQ multiplex PCR, while the TCRdb copy is restricted to in-frame clones and leaves out a portion. The table includes roughly 400,000 clones, 90% detected once. This receptor was obtained from a man in his forties with head and neck cancer. Sequenced material: PBMCs.

The CDR3 reads CASSPSPAGSATDTQYF. The CDR3 coding sequence is TGTGCCAGCAGCCCCTCCCCTGCCGGGAGTGCCACAGATACGCAGTATTTT. This rearrangement joins TRBV9 to TRBJ2-3; TRBD2 might be the D (6 bases). V was pared by 4 bases and J by 2 bases, with 20 bases between. Per germline, CDR1 SGDLS and CDR2 YYNGEE. CDR3 length equals 17 residues.